Shown below are 5 T cell receptor beta chains from a single sample sequenced in a study of blood T cell repertoires in COVID-19 (dated by TCRdb to the early 2020s). Library generation was performed with the immunoSEQ multiplex PCR assay. TCRdb limited this immuneACCESS table to in-frame rearrangements with V and J called. A share of clones is missing; checked studies link under half to unresolved V genes, and the rest is unexplained. The sample records about 180,000 clones, under 85% of which are singletons. The top ten hold approximately 9.8% of the sample. The sample was peripheral blood. The receptor set was obtained from a woman of 80 years or more with acute or convalescent COVID-19.

The chain uses TRBV6-5 and TRBJ2-1; TRBD2 matches at 13 bases. Germline V lookup: CDR1 MNHEY, CDR2 SVGAGI. The junction had 5 bases not matched to a gene; V was cut back by 4 bases and J by 11 bases. The CDR3 runs 14 residues. The CDR3 DNA reads as TGTGCCAGCAGTTCACTAGCGGGAGGGCAAAAGCAGTTCTTC. It encodes CASSSLAGGQKQFF.

The gene calls are TRBV5-1 and TRBJ1-1, with 7 bases identical to TRBD1. Germline values: CDR1 SGHRS, CDR2 YFSETQ. The CDR3 has 13 residues. V trimming: 5 bases; J trimming: 2 bases; junction bases outside the gene matches: 3. The CDR3 DNA sequence: TGCGCCAGCAGTGAGGGGGCTAACACTGAAGCTTTCTTT. This translates into CASSEGANTEAFF.

The chain carries TRBV29-1 and TRBJ2-5; 11 bases match TRBD2. With V trimmed by 3 bases and J by 4 bases, 4 bases remained unmatched. The CDR3 runs to 14 residues. Germline lookup yields CDR1 SQVTM and CDR2 ANQGSEA. As DNA, the CDR3 is TGCAGCGTTGATACCGGGACTAGCGGAGAGACCCAGTACTTC. Translating it yields CSVDTGTSGETQYF. The complete variable domain, with remaining parts taken from reference TRBV29-1 and TRBJ2-5, reads SAVISQKPSRDICQRGTSLTIQCQVDSQVTMMFWYRQQPGQSLTLIATANQGSEATYESGFVIDKFPISRPNLTFSTLTVSNMSPEDSSIYLCSVDTGTSGETQYFGPGTRLLVL.

This clone was seen once. The rearrangement uses TRBV27 and TRBJ1-2; maybe TRBD1 (6 bases). There are 15 residues in the CDR3. The V end was cut by 5 bases, the J end by 7 bases, with 20 bases between. Germline V gene sequence: CDR1 MNHEY, CDR2 SMNVEV (reference sequence). The CDR3 nucleotides are TGTGCCAGCAGTCCCCACTCGGACAGCCGCACTGGCTACACCTTC. Its protein product is CASSPHSDSRTGYTF.

The rearrangement uses TRBV7-3 and TRBJ2-7, with unresolved D. The CDR3 has 11 amino acids. The germline V gene encodes CDR1 SGHTA and CDR2 FQGTGA. Trimming stripped 5 bases from V and 6 bases from J, with 8 bases between. The CDR3 reads CASSPLGEQYF. As DNA, the CDR3 is TGTGCCAGCAGCCCCCTAGGCGAGCAGTACTTC.